The clone carrying this T cell receptor beta chain appeared a single time. This table comes from immunoSEQ multiplex PCR, and its TCRdb copy is limited to in-frame clones, with some not included. The repertoire holds about 80,000 clones, with 80% to 90% as singletons. Trimming stripped 0 bases from V and 2 bases from J, with 12 bases between. Germline V gene data show CDR1 as SGHRS and CDR2 as YFSETQ. The CDR3 is made up of 15 amino acids. These data are taken from a study of control samples from healthy donors and cancer patients. The J gene is TRBJ2-7, the V gene TRBV5-1, with unresolved D. The sample consisted of PBMCs. The TCR originated in a man in his sixties with head and neck cancer. CDR3: CASSLARNQAYEQYF. CDR3 coding DNA: TGCGCCAGCAGCTTGGCCCGGAATCAGGCCTACGAGCAGTACTTC.